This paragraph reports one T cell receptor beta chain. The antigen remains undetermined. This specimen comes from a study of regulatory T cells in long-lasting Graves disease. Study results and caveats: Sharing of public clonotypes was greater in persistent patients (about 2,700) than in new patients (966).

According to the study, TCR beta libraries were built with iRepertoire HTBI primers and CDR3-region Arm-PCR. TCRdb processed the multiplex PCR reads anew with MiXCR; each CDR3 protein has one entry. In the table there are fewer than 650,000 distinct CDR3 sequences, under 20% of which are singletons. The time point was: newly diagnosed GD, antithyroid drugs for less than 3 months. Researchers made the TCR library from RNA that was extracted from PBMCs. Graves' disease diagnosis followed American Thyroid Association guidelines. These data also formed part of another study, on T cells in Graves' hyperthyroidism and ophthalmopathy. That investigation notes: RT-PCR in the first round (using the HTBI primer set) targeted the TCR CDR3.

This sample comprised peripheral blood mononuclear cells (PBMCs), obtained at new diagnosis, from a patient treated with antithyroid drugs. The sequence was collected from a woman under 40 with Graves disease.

Written as DNA, the CDR3 is TGTGCCTGGAGGGCTACTAGCGGTACATACAATGAGCAGTTCTTC. Protein: CAWRATSGTYNEQFF. V is TRBV30 and J is TRBJ2-1; 8 positions match TRBD2. There are 15 residues in the CDR3. J lost 4 bases, V lost 3 bases, and 8 bases had no gene match. Germline V gene lookup returns CDR1 GTSNPN and CDR2 SVGIG (reference sequence).